The source of this T cell receptor (beta chain) is a study of blood T cell repertoires in COVID-19. Study overall: Whether acute or convalescent, the COVID-19 samples came from the United States, Italy and Spain.

Methods used by the authors: Reference gene primer amplification gave estimated nucleated cell counts. Profiled with immunoSEQ multiplex PCR; TCRdb holds only in-frame clones, not every one. D and trimming were read from the DNA, whereas the V and J calls and clone size are those reported in that table. The sample contains more than 80,000 clones, roughly 88% of which appear only once. Followed longitudinally, the Seattle patients had been enrolled during active infection. Germline values: CDR1 SGHTA, CDR2 FQGNSA. V lost 0 bases, J lost 0 bases, and 3 bases stayed unmatched. This CDR3 spans 17 amino acids.

The sequencing input was peripheral blood. This clonotype was sampled from a man between 18 and 35 years old with COVID-19, enrolled during active disease. The genes are TRBV7-2 and TRBJ2-2; 8 nucleotides match TRBD1. The CDR3 bases are TGTGCCAGCAGCTTAGCGGCCAGGGGGCCGAACACCGGGGAGCTGTTTTTT. It is translated as CASSLAARGPNTGELFF.